The source of this T cell receptor (beta chain) is a study of cytomegalovirus exposure and HLA in healthy donors. Regarding the study as a whole: TCR beta chains associated with HLA were, in a later analysis, more clonally expanded than equally common others. As a later analysis showed, a missense DCLRE1C variant was linked to trimming of TCR beta V- and J-genes. Owing to their indistinguishability, certain V segments, notably TRBV6-2 and TRBV6-3, were excluded. Through in vitro validation, three CMV-associated chains were shown to be specific for CMV antigens.

The table lists this clone with a few counts. Its antigen is undetermined. The PCR made use of 60 Vbeta and 13 Jbeta primers. Some clones are missing from TCRdb's copy, which holds only in-frame ones; the method was immunoSEQ multiplex PCR. The data show under 250,000 clones, roughly four fifths seen once. The CDR3 length is 16 residues. Germline CDR1 is MGHDK and CDR2 is SYGVNS. J lost 3 bases, V lost 5 bases, and 5 bases had no gene match. The receptor's source is a man under 40 in good health and CMV-seronegative. This chain uses TRBV25-1 with TRBJ2-3; 13 bases match TRBD2. Input material: PBMCs. The CDR3 is CASSPRLAGGTDTQYF. DNA for the CDR3: TGTGCCAGCAGTCCCCGACTAGCGGGAGGTACAGATACGCAGTATTTT. Together with reference TRBV25-1 and TRBJ2-3, the CDR3 gives the full variable domain: EADIYQTPRYLVIGTGKKITLECSQTMGHDKMYWYQQDPGMELHLIHYSYGVNSTEKGDLSSESTVSRIRTEHFPLTLESARPSHTSQYLCASSPRLAGGTDTQYFGPGTRLTVL.